The source of this T cell receptor beta chain is a study of cytomegalovirus exposure and HLA in healthy donors. Broader study findings: The listing of about 150 TCR beta chains classed them as cytomegalovirus-associated. About 87% or about 30% of the time was how often most TCR beta V segments were productive, according to an earlier analysis.

The CDR3 totals 12 residues. CDR1 is MNHEY, CDR2 SVGAGI, per germline. V dropped 2 bases and J dropped 6 bases, with 8 bases sitting between them. As concerns this clone: As yet, its antigen is unknown.

60 Vbeta and 13 Jbeta primers were used in PCR. Repertoires were generated with immunoSEQ multiplex PCR, while TCRdb's copy carries only in-frame clones and drops some. Altogether roughly 99,000 clones are present, more than 75% being singletons, with the ten largest covering 2% to 3%. Sequencing was done on a sample of PBMCs. The J gene is TRBJ2-7, the V gene TRBV6-5; maybe TRBD2 (6 bases). The clonotype was recovered from a man between 25 and 39 years old in good health and CMV-seropositive. The CDR3 reads CASSYRRGEQYF. CDR3 nucleotides: TGTGCCAGCAGTTACCGGAGGGGCGAGCAGTACTTC.